These T cell receptor beta chains were read from a single sample in a study of graft-versus-host responses after intestinal transplantation. Profiled with immunoSEQ multiplex PCR; TCRdb holds only in-frame clones, not every one. The repertoire has some 86,000 clones, 88% of them found once; the top ten carry approximately 0.28%. Antigen specificity for these receptors is unknown. The material was unstimulated CD4+ T cells sorted from spleen or lymph node cells, obtained before transplant. The receptors shown here come from a human donor who was the organ donor for an intestinal transplant. Both conserved end residues are part of each CDR3. Each record gives: D gene, V gene, clone size, J gene, CDR3 DNA, CDR3 protein. The D gene is left open where the match is weak. Some rows have no size entry. The others give once, few or many, or a class for an expanded clone.

TRBD2	TRBV7-2	.	TRBJ2-3	TGTGCCAGCAGCTTCGGAGCGGGAGGACGCACAGATACGCAGTATTTT	CASSFGAGGRTDTQYF
.	TRBV11-1	.	TRBJ2-4	TGTGCCAGCAGCTTATCGCCTAGCGTACACATTCAGTACTTC	CASSLSPSVHIQYF
TRBD2	TRBV5-1	.	TRBJ2-1	TGCGCCAGCAGCCCGTATGGACTAGCGGACGTTTACAATGAGCAGTTCTTC	CASSPYGLADVYNEQFF
TRBD2	TRBV2	once	TRBJ2-7	TGTGCCAGCAGTGGAGGACTAGCGGGGAGCTACGAGCAGTACTTC	CASSGGLAGSYEQYF
.	TRBV9	.	TRBJ1-1	TGTGCCAGCAGCGTAGTGGAGTGGACTGAAGCTTTCTTT	CASSVVEWTEAFF
.	TRBV30	.	TRBJ2-5	TGTGCCTGGAGTCCGTACCAAGAGACCCAGTACTTC	CAWSPYQETQYF
.	TRBV6-6	few	TRBJ2-7	TGTGCCACCCAAAAGAGAGAATCCTACGAGCAGTACTTC	CATQKRESYEQYF
.	TRBV5-1	once	TRBJ2-5	TGCGCCAGCAGCTTGCTAGTTCAAGAGACCCAGTACTTC	CASSLLVQETQYF
.	TRBV14	.	TRBJ2-7	TGTGCCAGCAGCCGGAAGGACAGCATCTACGAGCAGTACTTC	CASSRKDSIYEQYF
.	TRBV28	.	TRBJ1-1	TGTGCCAGCACCCAAGGCGGGGGGGAGAACACTGAAGCTTTCTTT	CASTQGGGENTEAFF
TRBD2	TRBV5-4	few	TRBJ2-3	TGTGCCAGCAGCTCGACTAGCGGGGGATGGGATACGCAGTATTTT	CASSSTSGGWDTQYF
.	TRBV7-8	.	TRBJ2-7	TGTGCCAGCAGCCCAGGATCCGGGACTGTGACCTACGAGCAGTACTTC	CASSPGSGTVTYEQYF
TRBD2	TRBV15	.	TRBJ2-1	TGTGCCACCAGCTCCGGTAGCGGGAGGAAGGACAATGAGCAGTTCTTC	CATSSGSGRKDNEQFF
.	TRBV10-3	.	TRBJ1-2	TGTGCCATCAGTGGGCAGCCCGACAGGCTCATTGGGGATGGCTACACCTTC	CAISGQPDRLIGDGYTF
TRBD2	TRBV18	.	TRBJ2-5	TGTGCCAGCTCACCACTTCGGACTAGCGGAGAGACCCAGTACTTC	CASSPLRTSGETQYF
.	TRBV30	.	TRBJ2-1	TGTGCCTGGAACAGGGCATCCTACAATGAGCAGTTCTTC	CAWNRASYNEQFF
TRBD1	TRBV6-1	.	TRBJ2-7	TGTGCCAGCAGTGACCTACCCAGGACAGGGGGATACGAGCAGTACTTC	CASSDLPRTGGYEQYF
TRBD2	TRBV5-4	.	TRBJ2-7	TGTGCCAGCAGCTTGGTCGGGAGGAGGGACGAGCAGTACTTC	CASSLVGRRDEQYF